The entry that follows covers one TCR beta chain sequence. Both 60 Vbeta primers and 13 Jbeta primers went into the PCR. Profiling relied on immunoSEQ multiplex PCR, and the TCRdb table lists in-frame clones only, not all of them. The sample holds some 200,000 clones, 80% seen once. The ends were cut back, 4 bases at V and 2 bases at J, with 12 bases in the middle. CDR1 MNHEY and CDR2 SMNVEV come from the germline V gene (reference sequence). This CDR3 region has 14 residues. This specimen comes from a study of cytomegalovirus exposure and HLA in healthy donors. The gene calls are TRBV27 and TRBJ2-7; D is possibly TRBD2 (6 bases). The sequenced sample was PBMCs. The sequence was collected from a boy aged 10-17 years in good health and CMV-seronegative. DNA for the CDR3: TGTGCCAGCAGTTACGGGGGAGAGGCCTACGAGCAGTACTTC. Protein sequence: CASSYGGEAYEQYF.